These 24 T cell receptor beta chains were all obtained from the same sample, sequenced in a study of PD-1 blockade in classical Hodgkin lymphoma. Time point in this sample: cycle 4 day 1 (C4D1), after 5 to 7 weeks of nivolumab. In every patient, relapse followed autologous stem cell transplantation, while exposure to brentuximab vedotin differed. Data came from immunoSEQ multiplex PCR; TCRdb stores just in-frame clones and leaves some out. The sample carries approximately 44,000 clones, 65% to 70% recorded once. The sample was peripheral blood mononuclear cells (PBMCs), taken before the fourth cycle of nivolumab. The receptors originated from a human donor with classical Hodgkin lymphoma.

The rearrangement joins TRBV6-1 to TRBJ2-5; no reliable D call. The V end was cut by 0 bases, the J end by 0 bases, with 8 bases between. The CDR3 spans 15 residues. Looked up from germline, CDR1 is MNHNS and CDR2 is SASEGT. CDR3 bases: TGTGCCAGCAGTGAAGCCTCCGCTTACCAAGAGACCCAGTACTTC. Translating gives CASSEASAYQETQYF.

The chain is built from TRBV27 and TRBJ2-3; perhaps D is TRBD1 or TRBD2 (5 bases each). Germline CDR1 and CDR2: MNHEY and SMNVEV (reference sequence). This CDR3 has 13 amino acids. The ends were cut back, 5 bases at V and 4 bases at J, with 10 bases in the middle. Written as DNA, the CDR3 is TGTGCCAGCAGTCCCCGGGGCCCAGATACGCAGTATTTT. Its translation is CASSPRGPDTQYF.

The J gene is TRBJ2-4, the V gene TRBV5-6; TRBD2 agrees at 8 bases. Trimming removed 4 bases from V and 6 bases from J; junction bases left unmatched: 3. The CDR3 extends over 13 amino acids. CDR1 is SGHDT, CDR2 YYEEEE, per germline. The CDR3 sequence is CASSPRGGNIQYF. The CDR3 coding sequence is TGTGCCAGCAGCCCCCGGGGGGGAAACATTCAGTACTTC.

The chain uses TRBV7-2 and TRBJ2-7; D remains ambiguous. Germline V gene lookup returns CDR1 SGHTA and CDR2 FQGNSA. The CDR3 spans 14 residues. Trimming pared 1 base from V and 0 bases from J, leaving 7 bases between. CDR3 bases: TGTGCCAGCAGCTTAGGTCCGGTCTCCTACGAGCAGTACTTC. It codes for CASSLGPVSYEQYF.

Written as DNA, the CDR3 is TGTGCCTGGGAAGTAGGGACAGACTACGAGCAGTACTTC. It specifies CAWEVGTDYEQYF. The chain uses TRBV30 and TRBJ2-7, with 7 nucleotides matching TRBD1. The germline V gene has CDR1 GTSNPN and CDR2 SVGIG (reference sequence). V lost 5 bases and J lost 3; bases outside the gene matches: 7. The CDR3 spans 13 residues.

This clone was observed once. The chain has TRBV6-1 and TRBJ2-6; no clear D gene. The CDR3 runs to 18 residues. V was pared by 3 bases and J by 0 bases, with 15 bases between. Germline-derived CDR1 and CDR2 are MNHNS and SASEGT. The CDR3 spells CASSERRTPNSGANVLTF. Written as DNA, the CDR3 is TGTGCCAGCAGTGAGAGACGAACTCCTAACTCTGGGGCCAACGTCCTGACTTTC.

Only a few counts were recorded for this clone. The chain uses TRBV19 and TRBJ1-1; no reliable D call. Germline V gives CDR1 LNHDA, CDR2 SQIVND (reference sequence). The CDR3 is 13 amino acids. Trimming took off 3 bases at V and 1 base at J, with 6 bases between the two ends. CDR3 residues: CASSISGNTEAFF. Here the CDR3 DNA reads TGTGCCAGTAGTATCTCAGGGAACACTGAAGCTTTCTTT.

This chain uses TRBV21-1 with TRBJ2-1; TRBD2, the table's D call, was not compared with the DNA. TRBV21-1 represents a pseudogene. The CDR3 contains 19 residues. CDR3: CASSKVMTSGGARYNEQFF. DNA of the CDR3: TGTGCCAGCAGCAAAGTGATGACTAGCGGGGGGGCTAGGTACAATGAGCAGTTCTTC.

This clone is categorized as medium-sized. This sequence joins TRBV4-3 and TRBJ2-7; 10 nucleotides align to TRBD2. The V gene's germline CDR1 is LGHNA and CDR2 YSLEER. Germline trimming cut 3 bases from V and 6 bases from J; bases unmatched to any gene: 8. The CDR3 is 15 residues long. The CDR3 loop reads CASSQRLAGGSEQYF. CDR3 DNA sequence: TGCGCCAGCAGCCAGAGACTAGCGGGTGGAAGCGAGCAGTACTTC.

This clone is labeled as medium-sized. The DNA of the CDR3 is TGTGCCAGTAGTTCGTCGACAGGGACGGTCTACGAGCAGTACTTC. This translates into CASSSSTGTVYEQYF. V gene TRBV19 combines with J gene TRBJ2-7; 7 bases line up with TRBD1. The CDR3 length is 15 residues. From germline, CDR1 is LNHDA and CDR2 SQIVND (reference sequence). J lost 3 bases, V lost 5 bases, and 10 bases had no gene match.

The chain recombines TRBV6-5 with TRBJ1-4; 10 positions match TRBD1. V was pared by 5 bases and J by 6 bases, with 6 bases of the junction left unmatched. Per the germline V gene, CDR1 is MNHEY and CDR2 is SVGAGI. This CDR3 spans 15 amino acids. This CDR3 is CASSPWTGGHEKLFF. The CDR3 nucleotides are TGTGCCAGCAGTCCCTGGACAGGGGGGCATGAAAAACTGTTTTTT.

This clone is medium-sized within its sample. The CDR3 loop is CASSSGAGIANYGYTF. DNA for the CDR3: TGTGCCAGCAGCTCTGGCGCAGGGATAGCTAACTATGGCTACACCTTC. The chain carries TRBV7-8 and TRBJ1-2; D perhaps matches TRBD1 (5 bases). Germline V gene sequence: CDR1 SGHVS, CDR2 FQNEAQ. This CDR3 is 16 amino acids long. Trimming removed 4 bases from V and 0 bases from J, with 15 bases in between.

The CDR3 reads CASSVSSPLHF. CDR3 nucleotide sequence: TGTGCCAGCAGTGTTAGTTCACCCCTCCACTTT. This chain links TRBV2 with TRBJ1-6; D is uncertain. This CDR3 contains 11 residues. V lost 4 bases to trimming and J lost 9 bases, with 4 bases between them. Germline values: CDR1 SNHLY, CDR2 FYNNEI. The full variable domain, rest sourced from reference TRBV2 and TRBJ1-6, is EPEVTQTPSHQVTQMGQEVILRCVPISNHLYFYWYRQILGQKVEFLVSFYNNEISEKSEIFDDQFSVERPDGSNFTLKIRSTKLEDSAMYFCASSVSSPLHFGNGTRLTVT.

This chain links TRBV25-1 with TRBJ1-2, with 10 bases that match TRBD1. CDR1 is MGHDK and CDR2 is SYGVNS in the germline V gene. The junction had 10 bases not matched to a gene; V was cut back by 8 bases and J by 7 bases. The CDR3 runs 14 residues. The CDR3 protein is CASSLGTGDSGYTF. The CDR3 region has the DNA TGTGCCAGCTCCCTCGGGACAGGGGACAGTGGCTACACCTTC.

V is TRBV5-1 and J is TRBJ1-6; possibly TRBD1 for D (6 bases). Trimming pared 4 bases from V and 3 bases from J, leaving 8 bases between. This CDR3 has 14 residues. Germline V lookup: CDR1 SGHRS, CDR2 YFSETQ. The CDR3 loop reads CASSQDSYNSPLHF. In DNA, the CDR3 is TGCGCCAGCAGCCAGGACAGCTATAATTCACCCCTCCACTTT.

V is TRBV29-1 and J is TRBJ1-6; D gene uncertain. The CDR3 totals 13 residues. CDR1 and CDR2 from the germline V gene are SQVTM and ANQGSEA. The germline V and J ends were trimmed by 4 bases and 5 bases, with 9 bases remaining between them. The CDR3 DNA reads as TGCAGCGTTGCTACAGATAATAATTCACCCCTCCACTTT. Its translation is CSVATDNNSPLHF. The entire variable domain, with the rest obtained from reference TRBV29-1 and TRBJ1-6, is as follows: SAVISQKPSRDICQRGTSLTIQCQVDSQVTMMFWYRQQPGQSLTLIATANQGSEATYESGFVIDKFPISRPNLTFSTLTVSNMSPEDSSIYLCSVATDNNSPLHFGNGTRLTVT.

The V gene is TRBV10-3, the J gene TRBJ1-5; no clear D gene. The germline V and J ends were trimmed by 3 bases and 6 bases, with 15 bases remaining between them. The CDR3 loop spans 15 amino acids. The germline gives CDR1 ENHRY, CDR2 SYGVKD. The DNA of the CDR3 is TGTGCCATCAGTGATGTTAGGGAGGGTAGTCAGCCCCAGCATTTT. This codes for CAISDVREGSQPQHF.

The rearrangement uses TRBV11-2 and TRBJ2-2; the D gene is possibly TRBD1 (6 bases). Germline CDR1 reads SGHAT; CDR2 reads FQNNGV. Trimming shortened V by 5 bases and J by 2 bases, and 18 bases separated the two germline ends. The length of the CDR3 is 17 residues. CDR3 nucleotides: TGTGCCAGCAGCGATAGGGGGTGGGGTGGAAACACCGGGGAGCTGTTTTTT. Protein product: CASSDRGWGGNTGELFF.

The V and J genes are TRBV2 and TRBJ2-7; 10 nucleotides line up with TRBD1. Germline V gene lookup returns CDR1 SNHLY and CDR2 FYNNEI. V lost 7 bases to trimming and J lost 7 bases; unmatched junction nucleotides: 7. The CDR3 has 13 residues. CDR3 protein: CASMRDRGYEQYF. CDR3 bases: TGTGCCAGCATGAGGGACAGGGGTTATGAGCAGTACTTC. Full variable domain (remainder filled in from reference TRBV2 and TRBJ2-7): EPEVTQTPSHQVTQMGQEVILRCVPISNHLYFYWYRQILGQKVEFLVSFYNNEISEKSEIFDDQFSVERPDGSNFTLKIRSTKLEDSAMYFCASMRDRGYEQYFGPGTRLTVT.

This clone occurred once. This rearrangement joins TRBV11-2 to TRBJ2-1, with 9 bases identical to TRBD1. Germline V CDR1 and CDR2: SGHAT, FQNNGV. The CDR3 consists of 16 residues. Trimming removed 4 bases from V and 3 bases from J; junction bases left unmatched: 7. CDR3 bases: TGTGCCAGCAGCTCCCCTGACAGGGGGATCTACAATGAGCAGTTCTTC. Its protein is CASSSPDRGIYNEQFF.

The chain employs TRBV7-9 and TRBJ1-2; D perhaps matches TRBD1 (5 bases). The germline V gene encodes CDR1 SEHNR and CDR2 FQNEAQ (reference sequence). Trimming stripped 5 bases from V and 5 bases from J, with 27 bases between. CDR3 size: 18 residues. The CDR3 loop reads CASSQVGFGTPETYGYTF. The DNA for the CDR3 is TGTGCCAGCAGCCAAGTCGGTTTTGGGACCCCAGAAACATATGGCTACACCTTC.

This chain links TRBV30 with TRBJ2-5; the D gene is possibly TRBD1 (5 bases). Germline-derived CDR1 and CDR2 are GTSNPN and SVGIG (reference sequence). CDR3 length: 12 residues. The V end was cut by 4 bases, the J end by 4 bases, with 10 bases between. The CDR3 DNA reads as TGTGCCTGGACAGGGTTTGCAGAGACCCAGTACTTC. As protein: CAWTGFAETQYF.

This rearrangement joins TRBV2 to TRBJ2-3; TRBD1 or TRBD2 may be the D gene (5 bases each). The CDR3 has 15 residues. Germline V gene data show CDR1 as SNHLY and CDR2 as FYNNEI. Trimming removed 3 bases at V and 0 bases at J, with 10 bases between. The CDR3 reads CASSEGVGSTDTQYF. The DNA for the CDR3 is TGTGCCAGCAGTGAGGGGGTCGGAAGCACAGATACGCAGTATTTT.

By share, this clone ranks as medium-sized. The V and J genes are TRBV6-1 and TRBJ2-3; D is tentatively TRBD1 or TRBD2 (5 bases each). Between the trimmed V and J ends, which lost 4 bases and 0 bases, there was a span of 14 bases. Per germline, CDR1 MNHNS and CDR2 SASEGT. The CDR3 extends over 16 amino acids. DNA of the CDR3: TGTGCCAGCAGTGGAGGAGGACACTCTAGCACAGATACGCAGTATTTT. Translating gives CASSGGGHSSTDTQYF.